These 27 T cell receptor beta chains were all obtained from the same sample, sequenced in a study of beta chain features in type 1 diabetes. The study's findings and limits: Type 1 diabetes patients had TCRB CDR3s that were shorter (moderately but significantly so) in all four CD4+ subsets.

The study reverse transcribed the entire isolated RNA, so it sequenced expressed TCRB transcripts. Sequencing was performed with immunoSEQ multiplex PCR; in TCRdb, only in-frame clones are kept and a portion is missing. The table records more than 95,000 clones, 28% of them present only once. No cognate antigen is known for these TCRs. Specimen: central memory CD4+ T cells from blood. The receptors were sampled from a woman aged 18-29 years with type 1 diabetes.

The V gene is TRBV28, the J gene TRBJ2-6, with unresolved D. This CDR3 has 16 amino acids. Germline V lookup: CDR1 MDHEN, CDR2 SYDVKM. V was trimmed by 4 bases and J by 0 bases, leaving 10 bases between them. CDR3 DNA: TGTGCCAGCAGTTCCTCCAGAAGCTCTGGGGCCAACGTCCTGACTTTC. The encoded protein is CASSSSRSSGANVLTF.

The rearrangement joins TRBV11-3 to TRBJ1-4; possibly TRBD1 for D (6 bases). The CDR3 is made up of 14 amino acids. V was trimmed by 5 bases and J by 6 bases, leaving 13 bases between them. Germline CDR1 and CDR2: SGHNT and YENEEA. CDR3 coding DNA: TGTGCCAGCAGCCCAGGGGAGTGGGATGAAAAACTGTTTTTT. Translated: CASSPGEWDEKLFF.

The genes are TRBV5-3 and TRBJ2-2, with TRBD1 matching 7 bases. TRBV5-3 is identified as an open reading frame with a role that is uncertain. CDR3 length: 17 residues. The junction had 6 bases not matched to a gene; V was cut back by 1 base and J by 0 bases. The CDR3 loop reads CARSLTRQGANTGELFF. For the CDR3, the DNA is TGTGCCAGAAGCTTGACGCGGCAGGGGGCGAACACCGGGGAGCTGTTTTTT.

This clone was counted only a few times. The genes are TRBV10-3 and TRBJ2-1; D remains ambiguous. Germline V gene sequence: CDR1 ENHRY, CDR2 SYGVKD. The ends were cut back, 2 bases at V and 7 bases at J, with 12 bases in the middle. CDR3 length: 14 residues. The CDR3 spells CAISEPMRPNEQFF. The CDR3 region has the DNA TGTGCCATCAGTGAGCCAATGAGGCCGAATGAGCAGTTCTTC.

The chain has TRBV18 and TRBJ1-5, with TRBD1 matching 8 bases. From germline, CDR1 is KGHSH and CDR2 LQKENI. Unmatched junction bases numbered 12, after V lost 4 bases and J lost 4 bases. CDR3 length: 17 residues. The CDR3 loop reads CASSQGRIGQGNQPQHF. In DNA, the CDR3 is TGTGCCAGCTCACAGGGGAGGATCGGACAGGGAAATCAGCCCCAGCATTTT.

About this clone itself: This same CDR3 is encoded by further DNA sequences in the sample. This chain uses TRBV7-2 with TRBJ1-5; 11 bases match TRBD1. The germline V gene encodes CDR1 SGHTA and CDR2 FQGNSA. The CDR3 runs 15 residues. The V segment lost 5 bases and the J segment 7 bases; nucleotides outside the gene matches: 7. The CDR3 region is CASSPGTGGNQPQHF. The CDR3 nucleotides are TGTGCCAGCAGCCCAGGGACAGGGGGAAACCAGCCCCAGCATTTT.

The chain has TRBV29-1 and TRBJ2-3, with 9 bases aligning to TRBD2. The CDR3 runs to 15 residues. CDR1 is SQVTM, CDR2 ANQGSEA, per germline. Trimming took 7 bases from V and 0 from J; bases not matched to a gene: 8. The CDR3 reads CSAKTSGASTDTQYF. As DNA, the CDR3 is TGCAGCGCCAAGACTAGCGGAGCTAGCACAGATACGCAGTATTTT.

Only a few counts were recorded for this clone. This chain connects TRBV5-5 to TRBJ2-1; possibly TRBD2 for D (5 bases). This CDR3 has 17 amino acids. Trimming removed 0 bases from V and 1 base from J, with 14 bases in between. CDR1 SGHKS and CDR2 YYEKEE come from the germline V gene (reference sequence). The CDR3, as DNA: TGTGCCAGCAGCTTGGTCCCCACTAGTGGGTCCTACAATGAGCAGTTCTTC. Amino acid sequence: CASSLVPTSGSYNEQFF.

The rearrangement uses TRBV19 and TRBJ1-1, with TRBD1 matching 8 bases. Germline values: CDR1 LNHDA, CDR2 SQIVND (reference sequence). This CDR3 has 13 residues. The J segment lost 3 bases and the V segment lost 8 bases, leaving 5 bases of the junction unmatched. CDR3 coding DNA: TGTGCCAGTGCGGCGGACAGGGACACTGAAGCTTTCTTT. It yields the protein CASAADRDTEAFF.

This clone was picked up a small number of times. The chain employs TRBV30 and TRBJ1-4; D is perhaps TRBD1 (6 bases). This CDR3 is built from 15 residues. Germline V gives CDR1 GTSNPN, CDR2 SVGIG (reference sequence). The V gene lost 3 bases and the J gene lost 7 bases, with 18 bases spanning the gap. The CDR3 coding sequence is TGTGCCTGGAGCCCACCCGACAGGAGGATTGAAAAACTGTTTTTT. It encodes CAWSPPDRRIEKLFF. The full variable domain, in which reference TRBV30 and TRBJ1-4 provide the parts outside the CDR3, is SQTIHQWPATLVQPVGSPLSLECTVEGTSNPNLYWYRQAAGRGLQLLFYSVGIGQISSEVPQNLSASRPQDRQFILSSKKLLLSDSGFYLCAWSPPDRRIEKLFFGSGTQLSVL.

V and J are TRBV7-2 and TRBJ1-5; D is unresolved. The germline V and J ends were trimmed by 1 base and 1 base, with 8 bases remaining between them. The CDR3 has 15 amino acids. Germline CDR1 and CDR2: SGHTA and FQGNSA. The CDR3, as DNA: TGTGCCAGCAGCTTAGGGCAGGCCAGCAATCAGCCCCAGCATTTT. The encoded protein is CASSLGQASNQPQHF.

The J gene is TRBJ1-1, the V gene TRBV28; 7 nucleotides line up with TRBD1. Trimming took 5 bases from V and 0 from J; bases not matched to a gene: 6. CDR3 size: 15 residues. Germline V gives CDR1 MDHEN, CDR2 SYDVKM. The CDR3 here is CASSPQTGMNTEAFF. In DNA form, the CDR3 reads TGTGCCAGCAGTCCTCAGACAGGGATGAACACTGAAGCTTTCTTT. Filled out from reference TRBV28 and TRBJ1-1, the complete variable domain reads DVKVTQSSRYLVKRTGEKVFLECVQDMDHENMFWYRQDPGLGLRLIYFSYDVKMKEKGDIPEGYSVSREKKERFSLILESASTNQTSMYLCASSPQTGMNTEAFFGQGTRLTVV.

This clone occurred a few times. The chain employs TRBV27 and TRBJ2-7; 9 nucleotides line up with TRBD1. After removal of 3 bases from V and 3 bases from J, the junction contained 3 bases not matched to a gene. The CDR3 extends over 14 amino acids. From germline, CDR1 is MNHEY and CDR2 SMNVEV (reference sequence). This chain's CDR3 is CASSFETGGYEQYF. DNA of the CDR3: TGTGCCAGCAGTTTTGAGACAGGGGGCTACGAGCAGTACTTC.

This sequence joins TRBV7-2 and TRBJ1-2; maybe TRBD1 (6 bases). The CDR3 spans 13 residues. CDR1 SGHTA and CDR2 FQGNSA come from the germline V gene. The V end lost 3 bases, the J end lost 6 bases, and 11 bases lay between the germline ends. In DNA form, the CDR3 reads TGTGCCAGCAGCTTCGGCAGGGGCAATGGCTACACCTTC. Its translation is CASSFGRGNGYTF. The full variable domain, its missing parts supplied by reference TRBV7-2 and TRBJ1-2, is GAGVSQSPSNKVTEKGKDVELRCDPISGHTALYWYRQSLGQGLEFLIYFQGNSAPDKSGLPSDRFSAERTGGSVSTLTIQRTQQEDSAVYLCASSFGRGNGYTFGSGTRLTVV.

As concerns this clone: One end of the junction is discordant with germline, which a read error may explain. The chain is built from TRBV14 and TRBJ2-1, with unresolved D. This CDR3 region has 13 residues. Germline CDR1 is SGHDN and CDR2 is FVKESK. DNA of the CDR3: TGTGCCAGCAGCCCTCGATATTACAGTGAGCAGTTCTTC. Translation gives CASSPRYYSEQFF.

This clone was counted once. DNA of the CDR3: TGTGCCAGCAGTCCTCAGGGGTACTGGCAGCCCCAGCATTTT. Protein product: CASSPQGYWQPQHF. V usage is TRBV27 and J usage is TRBJ1-5; maybe TRBD1 (6 bases). The CDR3 loop spans 14 amino acids. CDR1 is MNHEY, CDR2 SMNVEV, per germline (reference sequence). V dropped 5 bases and J dropped 7 bases, with 15 bases sitting between them.

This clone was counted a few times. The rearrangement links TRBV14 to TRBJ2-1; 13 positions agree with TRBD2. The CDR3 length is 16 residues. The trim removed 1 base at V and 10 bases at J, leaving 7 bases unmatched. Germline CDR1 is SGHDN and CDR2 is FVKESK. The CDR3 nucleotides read TGTGCCAGCAGCCAAGTCGGGGGACTAGCGGGAAGGGAGCAGTTCTTC. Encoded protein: CASSQVGGLAGREQFF.

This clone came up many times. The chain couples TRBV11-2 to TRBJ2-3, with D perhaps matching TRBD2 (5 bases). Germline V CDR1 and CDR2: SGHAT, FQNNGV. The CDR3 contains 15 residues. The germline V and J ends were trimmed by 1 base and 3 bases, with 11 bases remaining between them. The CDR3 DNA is TGTGCCAGCAGCTTAGTACGTGTAGCGACAGATACGCAGTATTTT. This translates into CASSLVRVATDTQYF.

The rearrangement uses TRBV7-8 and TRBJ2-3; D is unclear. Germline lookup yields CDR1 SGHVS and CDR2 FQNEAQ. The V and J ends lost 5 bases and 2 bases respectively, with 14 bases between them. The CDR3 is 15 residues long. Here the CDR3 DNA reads TGTGCCAGCAGCCCCCGTATGCTAGTCACAGATACGCAGTATTTT. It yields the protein CASSPRMLVTDTQYF. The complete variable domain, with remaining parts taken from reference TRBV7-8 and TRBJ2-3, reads GAGVSQSPRYKVAKRGQDVALRCDPISGHVSLFWYQQALGQGPEFLTYFQNEAQLDKSGLPSDRFFAERPEGSVSTLKIQRTQQEDSAVYLCASSPRMLVTDTQYFGPGTRLTVL.

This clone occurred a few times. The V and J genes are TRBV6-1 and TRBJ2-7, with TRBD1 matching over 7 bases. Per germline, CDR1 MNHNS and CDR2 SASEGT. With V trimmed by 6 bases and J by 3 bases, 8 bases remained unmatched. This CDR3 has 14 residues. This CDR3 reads CASRIDRVSYEQYV. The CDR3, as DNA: TGTGCCAGCAGGATCGACAGGGTTAGCTACGAGCAGTACGTC.

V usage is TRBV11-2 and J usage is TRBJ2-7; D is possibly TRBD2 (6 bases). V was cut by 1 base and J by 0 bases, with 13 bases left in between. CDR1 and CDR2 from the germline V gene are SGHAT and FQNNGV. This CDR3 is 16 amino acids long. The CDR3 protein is CASSLGDWRSSYEQYF. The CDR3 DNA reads TGTGCCAGCAGCTTAGGGGACTGGCGGAGCTCCTACGAGCAGTACTTC.

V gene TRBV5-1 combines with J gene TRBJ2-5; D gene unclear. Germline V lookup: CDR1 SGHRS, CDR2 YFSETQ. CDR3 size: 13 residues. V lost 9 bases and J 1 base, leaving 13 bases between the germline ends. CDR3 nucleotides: TGCGCCACCTCCGCAACAACCCAAGAGACCCAGTACTTC. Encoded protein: CATSATTQETQYF.

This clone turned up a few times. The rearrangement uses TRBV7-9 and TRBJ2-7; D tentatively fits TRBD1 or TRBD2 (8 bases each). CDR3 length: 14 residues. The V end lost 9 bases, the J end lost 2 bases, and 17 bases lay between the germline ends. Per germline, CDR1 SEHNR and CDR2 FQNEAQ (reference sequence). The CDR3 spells CASSGTGRTYEQYV. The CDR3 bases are TGTGCCAGTAGCGGGACAGGTAGAACCTACGAGCAGTACGTC.

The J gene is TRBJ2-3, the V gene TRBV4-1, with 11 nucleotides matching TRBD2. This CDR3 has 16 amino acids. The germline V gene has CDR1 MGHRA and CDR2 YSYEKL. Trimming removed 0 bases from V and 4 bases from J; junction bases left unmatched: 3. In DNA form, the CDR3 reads TGCGCCAGCAGCCAAGATCTAGCGGGAGGAGCAGATACGCAGTATTTT. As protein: CASSQDLAGGADTQYF.

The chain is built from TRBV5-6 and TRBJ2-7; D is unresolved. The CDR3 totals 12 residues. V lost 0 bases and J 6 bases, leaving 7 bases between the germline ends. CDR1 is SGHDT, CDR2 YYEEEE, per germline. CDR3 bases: TGTGCCAGCAGCTTGGCCGGGTTCGAGCAGTACGTC. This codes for CASSLAGFEQYV.

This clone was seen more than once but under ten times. The CDR3 sequence is CASSPGQFSYEQYF. DNA of the CDR3: TGCGCCAGCAGCCCCGGACAGTTTTCCTACGAGCAGTACTTC. The rearrangement joins TRBV5-1 to TRBJ2-7; tentatively, D is TRBD1 (6 bases). V was shortened by 4 bases and J by 1 base, with 12 bases between the two germline ends. CDR1 and CDR2 from the germline V gene are SGHRS and YFSETQ. There are 14 residues in the CDR3.

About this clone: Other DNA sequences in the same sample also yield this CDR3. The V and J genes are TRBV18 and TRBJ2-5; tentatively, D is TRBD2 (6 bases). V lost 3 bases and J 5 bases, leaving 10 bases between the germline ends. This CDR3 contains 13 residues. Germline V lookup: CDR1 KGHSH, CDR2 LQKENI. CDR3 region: CASSPPGGETQYF. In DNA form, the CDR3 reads TGTGCCAGCTCACCTCCCGGAGGGGAGACCCAGTACTTC. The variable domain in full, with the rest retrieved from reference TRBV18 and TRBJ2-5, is NAGVMQNPRHLVRRRGQEARLRCSPMKGHSHVYWYRQLPEEGLKFMVYLQKENIIDESGMPKERFSAEFPKEGPSILRIQQVVRGDSAAYFCASSPPGGETQYFGPGTRLLVL.